One and the same sample provided the 10 T cell receptor beta chains below, sequenced in a study of TIL therapy for anti-PD-1-resistant metastatic lung cancer. This was the immunoSEQ v3 assay. TCRdb's copy holds only in-frame clones and misses some; the assay was immunoSEQ multiplex PCR. The sample comprises just under 60,000 clones, roughly two thirds of which are singletons, and roughly 7% rests with the top ten. Described time point: pre-treatment sample, taken before nivolumab and TIL therapy. Material: blood, obtained at baseline. Receptor source: a person aged 25-80 years with non-small cell lung cancer.

The chain links TRBV2 to TRBJ2-4; no clear D. V gave up 7 bases and J gave up 15 bases, with 22 bases separating them. CDR1 and CDR2 (germline): SNHLY, FYNNEI. This CDR3 contains 13 residues. The CDR3 DNA is TGTGCCAGCATCGCTAGGACCCTTTTCGTTCCGTACTTC. This translates into CASIARTLFVPYF.

In its sample, this clone was seen once. V usage is TRBV6-1 and J usage is TRBJ2-1, with D unclear. Trimming removed 5 bases at V and 6 bases at J, with 5 bases between. The CDR3 is 11 amino acids. Germline V gene lookup returns CDR1 MNHNS and CDR2 SASEGT. The CDR3 reads CASSYSNEQFF. The CDR3 coding sequence is TGTGCCAGCAGTTACAGCAATGAGCAGTTCTTC.

The rearrangement joins TRBV20-1 to TRBJ1-1; weak D call: TRBD1 (5 bases). The CDR3 loop spans 11 amino acids. From germline, CDR1 is DFQATT and CDR2 SNEGSKA (reference sequence). In DNA form, the CDR3 reads TGCAGGGGGGTTGGGCACACTGAAGCTTTCTTT. This encodes CRGVGHTEAFF.

Notes on this clone: Within the sample, other DNA sequences also encode this same CDR3. The chain joins TRBV5-1 to TRBJ2-3, with D hard to call. V dropped 4 bases and J dropped 2 bases, with 5 bases sitting between them. From germline, CDR1 is SGHRS and CDR2 YFSETQ. The CDR3 is 12 amino acids. The CDR3 DNA is TGCGCCAGCAGCCCGGACACAGATACGCAGTATTTT. Amino acids: CASSPDTDTQYF.

The CDR3 DNA follows: TGCGCCAGCAGCTTGGCCAAAGTGGAGGGGGTCCTGTCCTACGAGCAGTACTTC. Its translation is CASSLAKVEGVLSYEQYF. The rearrangement joins TRBV5-1 to TRBJ2-7; D is tentatively TRBD1 or TRBD2 (6 bases each). The CDR3 is 18 residues long. The germline V and J ends were trimmed by 0 bases and 1 base, with 20 bases remaining between them. CDR1 and CDR2 (germline): SGHRS, YFSETQ. Based on the CDR3 plus reference TRBV5-1 and TRBJ2-7, the full variable domain is KAGVTQTPRYLIKTRGQQVTLSCSPISGHRSVSWYQQTPGQGLQFLFEYFSETQRNKGNFPGRFSGRQFSNSRSEMNVSTLELGDSALYLCASSLAKVEGVLSYEQYFGPGTRLTVT.

A remark on this clone: In the same sample, other DNA sequences code for this CDR3. The rearrangement uses TRBV5-1 and TRBJ2-1; D remains unclear. Germline V gene lookup returns CDR1 SGHRS and CDR2 YFSETQ. The germline V and J ends were trimmed by 1 base and 6 bases, with 2 bases remaining between them. The length of the CDR3 is 11 residues. The CDR3, as DNA: TGCGCCAGCAGCTTGTCCAATGAGCAGTTCTTC. Its translation is CASSLSNEQFF.

This sequence joins TRBV2 and TRBJ2-7; D assignment may be TRBD1 or TRBD2 (5 bases each). The CDR3 is made up of 17 amino acids. Germline lookup yields CDR1 SNHLY and CDR2 FYNNEI. The germline V and J ends were trimmed by 6 bases and 7 bases, with 28 bases remaining between them. The CDR3 region is CASREIIDRGIRLEQYF. CDR3 nucleotide sequence: TGTGCCAGCAGGGAAATCATAGACCGGGGCATACGGCTAGAGCAGTACTTC. Full variable domain (remainder filled in from reference TRBV2 and TRBJ2-7): EPEVTQTPSHQVTQMGQEVILRCVPISNHLYFYWYRQILGQKVEFLVSFYNNEISEKSEIFDDQFSVERPDGSNFTLKIRSTKLEDSAMYFCASREIIDRGIRLEQYFGPGTRLTVT.

The rearrangement uses TRBV5-1 and TRBJ1-2; D possibly corresponds to TRBD1 (5 bases). The CDR3 is 12 amino acids. Trimming took 7 bases from V and 8 from J, leaving 15 bases between them. Germline V gene data show CDR1 as SGHRS and CDR2 as YFSETQ. The CDR3 sequence: CASQGESVGYTF. Written as DNA, the CDR3 is TGCGCCAGCCAAGGGGAATCCGTCGGCTACACCTTC.

The CDR3 spells CAWSNSAGQEQYF. CDR3 bases: TGTGCCTGGTCTAATTCGGCCGGGCAAGAGCAGTACTTC. The V and J genes are TRBV30 and TRBJ2-7; no definite D call. This CDR3 region has 13 residues. Trimming took off 5 bases at V and 7 bases at J, with 18 bases between the two ends. In germline, CDR1 is GTSNPN, CDR2 SVGIG (reference sequence).

This chain links TRBV6-5 with TRBJ2-7, with D possibly being TRBD2 (7 bases). Between the trimmed V and J ends, which lost 6 bases and 7 bases, there was a span of 19 bases. Germline V gene data show CDR1 as MNHEY and CDR2 as SVGAGI. The CDR3 is 14 amino acids. The CDR3 DNA reads as TGTGCCAGCAGGGCGAAGGGGGGGCCAGGGGAGCAGTACTTC. It yields the protein CASRAKGGPGEQYF.